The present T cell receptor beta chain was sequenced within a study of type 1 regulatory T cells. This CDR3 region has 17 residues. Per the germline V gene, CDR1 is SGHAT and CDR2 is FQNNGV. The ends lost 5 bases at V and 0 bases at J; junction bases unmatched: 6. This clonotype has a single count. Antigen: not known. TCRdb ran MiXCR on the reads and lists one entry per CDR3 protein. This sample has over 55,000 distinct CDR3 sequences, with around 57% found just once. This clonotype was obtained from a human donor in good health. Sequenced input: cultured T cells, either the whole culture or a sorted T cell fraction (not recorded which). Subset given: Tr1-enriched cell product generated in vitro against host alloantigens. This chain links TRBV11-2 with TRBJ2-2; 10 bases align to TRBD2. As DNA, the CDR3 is TGTGCCAGCAGCCAAGGACTAGCGGCAGCGAACACCGGGGAGCTGTTTTTT. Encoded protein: CASSQGLAAANTGELFF.